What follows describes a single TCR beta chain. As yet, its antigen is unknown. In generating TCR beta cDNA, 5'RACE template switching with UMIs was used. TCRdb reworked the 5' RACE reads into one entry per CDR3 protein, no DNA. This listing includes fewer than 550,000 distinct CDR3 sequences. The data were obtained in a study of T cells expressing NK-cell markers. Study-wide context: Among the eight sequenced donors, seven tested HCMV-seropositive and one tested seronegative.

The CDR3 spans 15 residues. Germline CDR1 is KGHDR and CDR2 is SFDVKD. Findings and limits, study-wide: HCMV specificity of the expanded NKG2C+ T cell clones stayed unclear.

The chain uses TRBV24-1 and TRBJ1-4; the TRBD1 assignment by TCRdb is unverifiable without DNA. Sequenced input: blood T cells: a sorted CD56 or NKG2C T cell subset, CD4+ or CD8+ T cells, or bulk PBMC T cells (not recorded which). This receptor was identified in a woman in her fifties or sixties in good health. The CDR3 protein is CAARDSDATNEKLFF.